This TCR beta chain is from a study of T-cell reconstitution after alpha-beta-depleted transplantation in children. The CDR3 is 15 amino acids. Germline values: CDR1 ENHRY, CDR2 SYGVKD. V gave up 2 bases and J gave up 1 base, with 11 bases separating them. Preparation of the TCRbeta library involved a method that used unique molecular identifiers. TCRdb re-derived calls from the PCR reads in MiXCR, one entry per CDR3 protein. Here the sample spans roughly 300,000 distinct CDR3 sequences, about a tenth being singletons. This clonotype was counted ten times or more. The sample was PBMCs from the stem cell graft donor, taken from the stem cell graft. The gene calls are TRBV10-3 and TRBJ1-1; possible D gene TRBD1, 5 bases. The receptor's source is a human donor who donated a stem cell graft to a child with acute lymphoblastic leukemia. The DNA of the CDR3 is TGTGCCATCAGTGAGGGTCGCCAGGGGAACACTGAAGCTTTCTTT. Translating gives CAISEGRQGNTEAFF.